This TCR beta chain is from a study of cytomegalovirus exposure and HLA in healthy donors. Trimming cost V 7 bases and J 4 bases, with 14 bases left between them. The CDR3 has 14 amino acids. The germline CDR1 and CDR2 sequences are MNHNY and SVGAGI (reference sequence). Study-level results: In the approximately 120 validation repertoires, a later analysis found that first-cohort TCR clusters tended to co-occur. The study found most TCR sequences rare, yet found some public TCRs in many donors. In vitro, a few CMV-associated chains proved specific for CMV antigens.

The donors were part of the validation cohort of 120 subjects. That cohort was separate from the first cohort, which comprised several hundred subjects. To note about this clone: Antigen specificity is unknown.

Using immunoSEQ multiplex PCR, the repertoire was profiled, and TCRdb retains in-frame clones only, with some absent. The sample holds about 130,000 clones; 85% to 95% are singletons and the top ten take roughly 1.2%. This rearrangement joins TRBV6-6 to TRBJ1-5; D remains ambiguous. The source is a woman between 18 and 30 years old in good health and CMV-seronegative. Sequenced sample: PBMCs. In nucleotides, the CDR3 is TGTGCCAGCATCCGGGAATTGGGTAATCAGCCCCAGCATTTT. It is translated as CASIRELGNQPQHF.